This is a list of T cell receptor beta chains from one sample in a study of response to subunit inactivated influenza vaccine. TCRdb re-derived calls from the RT-PCR reads in MiXCR, one entry per CDR3 protein. The sample holds around 160,000 distinct CDR3 sequences, 11% seen once. Specimen: non-naive T cells sorted from PBMCs, collected around seven weeks after vaccination. The receptor set was obtained from a man aged 45-60 years who received an inactivated influenza vaccine. Both conserved end residues are part of each CDR3.

TRBV20-1	TRBJ1-1	CSARGTLFIPIRTEAFF
TRBV6-2/TRBV6-3	TRBJ2-4	CASSSPGQGGRNIQYF
TRBV20-1	TRBJ2-5	CSAPTSGKETQYF
TRBV14	TRBJ2-1	CASSQDPASGSASYNEQFF
TRBV20-1	TRBJ2-7	CSAFRFLDRAGEQYF
TRBV6-5	TRBJ1-1	CASRYRDMNTEAFF
TRBV29-1	TRBJ2-7	CSVASDYEQYF
TRBV4-3	TRBJ2-5	CASSQEMQETQYF
TRBV7-9	TRBJ2-1	CASRHRGTYNEQFF
TRBV5-1	TRBJ2-7	CASSPSHYGGEYEQYF